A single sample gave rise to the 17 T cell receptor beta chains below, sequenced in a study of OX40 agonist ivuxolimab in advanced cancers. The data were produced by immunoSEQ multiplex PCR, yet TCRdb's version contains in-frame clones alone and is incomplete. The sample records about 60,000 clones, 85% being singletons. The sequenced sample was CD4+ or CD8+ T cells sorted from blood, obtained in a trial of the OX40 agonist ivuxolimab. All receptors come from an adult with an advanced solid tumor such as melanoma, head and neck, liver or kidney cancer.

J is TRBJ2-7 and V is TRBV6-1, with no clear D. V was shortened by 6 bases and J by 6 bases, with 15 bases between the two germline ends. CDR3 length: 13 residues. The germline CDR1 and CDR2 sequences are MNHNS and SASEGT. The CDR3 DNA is TGTGCCAGCAGCTTCGGATCACTACGCGAGCAGTACTTC. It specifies CASSFGSLREQYF.

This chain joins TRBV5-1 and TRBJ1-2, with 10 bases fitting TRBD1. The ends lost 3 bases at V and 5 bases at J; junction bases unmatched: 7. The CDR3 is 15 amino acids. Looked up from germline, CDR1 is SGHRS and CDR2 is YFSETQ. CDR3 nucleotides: TGCGCCAGCAGCTGGGGGGACAGGGGCCTTTATGGCTACACCTTC. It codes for CASSWGDRGLYGYTF.

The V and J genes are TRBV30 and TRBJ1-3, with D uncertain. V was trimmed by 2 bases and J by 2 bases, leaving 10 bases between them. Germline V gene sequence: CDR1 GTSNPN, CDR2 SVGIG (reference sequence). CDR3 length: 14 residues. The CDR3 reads CAWSPVGPGNTIYF. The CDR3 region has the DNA TGTGCCTGGAGTCCGGTAGGGCCTGGAAACACCATATATTTT.

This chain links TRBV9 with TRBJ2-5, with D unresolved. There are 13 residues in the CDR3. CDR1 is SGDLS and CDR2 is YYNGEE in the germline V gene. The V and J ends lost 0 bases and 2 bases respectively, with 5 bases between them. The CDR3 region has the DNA TGTGCCAGCAGCGTAGGGCTTCAAGAGACCCAGTACTTC. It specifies CASSVGLQETQYF.

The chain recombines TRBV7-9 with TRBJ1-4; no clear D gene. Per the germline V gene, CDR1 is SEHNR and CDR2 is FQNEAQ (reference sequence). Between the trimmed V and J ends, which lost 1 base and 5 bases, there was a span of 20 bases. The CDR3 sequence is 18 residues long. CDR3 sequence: CASSLDYGPRGRNEKLFF. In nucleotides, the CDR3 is TGTGCCAGCAGCTTAGACTATGGCCCGCGCGGAAGAAATGAAAAACTGTTTTTT.

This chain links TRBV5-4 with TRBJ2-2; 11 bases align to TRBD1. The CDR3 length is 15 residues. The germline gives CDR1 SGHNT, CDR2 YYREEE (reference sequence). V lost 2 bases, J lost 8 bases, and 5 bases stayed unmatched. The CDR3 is CASSFRTGGLGELFF. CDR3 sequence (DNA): TGTGCCAGCAGCTTTCGGACAGGGGGCCTTGGGGAGCTGTTTTTT.

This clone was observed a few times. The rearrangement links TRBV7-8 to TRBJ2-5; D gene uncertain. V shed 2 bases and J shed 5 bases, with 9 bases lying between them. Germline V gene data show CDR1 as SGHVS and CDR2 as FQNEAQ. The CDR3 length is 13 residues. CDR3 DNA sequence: TGTGCCAGCAGCTTAAAACCGTGGGAGACCCAGTACTTC. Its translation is CASSLKPWETQYF.

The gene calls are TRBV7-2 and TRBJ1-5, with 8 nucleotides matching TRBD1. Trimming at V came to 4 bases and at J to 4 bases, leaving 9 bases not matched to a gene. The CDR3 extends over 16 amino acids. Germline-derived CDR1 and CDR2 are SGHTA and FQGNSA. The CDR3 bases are TGTGCCAGCAGCTCGCGGACAGGGTCGAGTAATCAGCCCCAGCATTTT. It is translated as CASSSRTGSSNQPQHF. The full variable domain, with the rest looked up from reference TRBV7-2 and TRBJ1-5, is GAGVSQSPSNKVTEKGKDVELRCDPISGHTALYWYRQSLGQGLEFLIYFQGNSAPDKSGLPSDRFSAERTGGSVSTLTIQRTQQEDSAVYLCASSSRTGSSNQPQHFGDGTRLSIL.

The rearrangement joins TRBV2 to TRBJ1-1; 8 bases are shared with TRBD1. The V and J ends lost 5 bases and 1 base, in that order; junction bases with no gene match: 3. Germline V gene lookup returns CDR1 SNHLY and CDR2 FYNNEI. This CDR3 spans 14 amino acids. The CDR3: CASSLRGRNTEAFF. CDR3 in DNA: TGTGCCAGCAGTCTCAGGGGGCGGAACACTGAAGCTTTCTTT.

The CDR3: CSVEARDGYEQYF. CDR3 coding DNA: TGCAGCGTTGAAGCGCGAGACGGCTACGAGCAGTACTTC. The chain employs TRBV29-1 and TRBJ2-7; D remains unclear. Deletions cut 1 base from V and 3 bases from J, with 10 bases between. CDR3 length: 13 amino acids. Germline CDR1 and CDR2: SQVTM and ANQGSEA.

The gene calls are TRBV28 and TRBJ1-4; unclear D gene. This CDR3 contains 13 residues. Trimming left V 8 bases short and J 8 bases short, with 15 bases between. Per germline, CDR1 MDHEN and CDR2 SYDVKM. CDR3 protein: CASGFYLGEKLFF. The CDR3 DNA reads TGTGCCAGCGGCTTTTATCTCGGAGAAAAACTGTTTTTT.

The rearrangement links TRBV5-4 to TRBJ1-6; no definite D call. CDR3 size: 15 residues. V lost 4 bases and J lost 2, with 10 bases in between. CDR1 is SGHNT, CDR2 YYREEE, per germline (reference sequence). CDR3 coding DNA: TGTGCCAGCAGCAACGCCCGGGCCTATAATTCACCCCTCCACTTT. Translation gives CASSNARAYNSPLHF. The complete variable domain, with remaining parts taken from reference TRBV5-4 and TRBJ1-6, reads ETGVTQSPTHLIKTRGQQVTLRCSSQSGHNTVSWYQQALGQGPQFIFQYYREEENGRGNFPPRFSGLQFPNYSSELNVNALELDDSALYLCASSNARAYNSPLHFGNGTRLTVT.

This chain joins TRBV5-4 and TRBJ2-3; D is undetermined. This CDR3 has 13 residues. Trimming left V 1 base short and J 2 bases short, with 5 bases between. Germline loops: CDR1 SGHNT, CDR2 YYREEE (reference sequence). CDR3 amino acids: CASSLTVTDTQYF. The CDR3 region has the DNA TGTGCCAGCAGCTTGACGGTCACAGATACGCAGTATTTT.

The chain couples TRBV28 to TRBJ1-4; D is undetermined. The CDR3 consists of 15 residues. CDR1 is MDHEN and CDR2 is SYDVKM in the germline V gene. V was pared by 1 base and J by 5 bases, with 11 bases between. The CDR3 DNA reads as TGTGCCAGCAGTTTATCTCCAGCTATAAATGAAAAACTGTTTTTT. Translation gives CASSLSPAINEKLFF.

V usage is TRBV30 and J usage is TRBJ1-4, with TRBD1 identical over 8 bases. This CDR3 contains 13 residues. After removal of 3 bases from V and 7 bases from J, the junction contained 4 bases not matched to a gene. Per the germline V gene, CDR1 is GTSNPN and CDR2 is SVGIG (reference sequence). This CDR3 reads CAWSGQGLEKLFF. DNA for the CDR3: TGTGCCTGGAGCGGACAGGGACTTGAAAAACTGTTTTTT.

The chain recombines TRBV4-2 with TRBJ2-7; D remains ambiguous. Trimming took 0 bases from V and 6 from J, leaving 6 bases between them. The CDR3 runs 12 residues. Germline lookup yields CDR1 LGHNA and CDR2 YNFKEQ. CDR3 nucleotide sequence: TGTGCCAGCAGCCAAGACCTCATCGAGCAGTACTTC. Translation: CASSQDLIEQYF.

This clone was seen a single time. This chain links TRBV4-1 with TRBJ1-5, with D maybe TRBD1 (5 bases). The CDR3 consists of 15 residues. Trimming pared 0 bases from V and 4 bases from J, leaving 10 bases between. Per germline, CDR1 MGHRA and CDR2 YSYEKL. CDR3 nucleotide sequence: TGCGCCAGCAGCCAAGACTCAGGGTATAATCAGCCCCAGCATTTT. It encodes CASSQDSGYNQPQHF.